One T cell receptor beta chain is described in this entry. Its antigen is unidentified. TCRdb reanalysed the 5' RACE reads using MiXCR and keeps one entry per CDR3 protein. The sample has about 200,000 distinct CDR3 sequences; approximately 16% are singletons. The data originate from a study of identical twins. Findings and limits, study-wide: Alpha sequences that were out-of-frame and twin-shared showed an excess of low generation probability.

The CDR3 sequence is 12 residues long. Trimming took 3 bases from V and 5 from J, leaving 8 bases between them. This same sample was also taken into another study, of T cells expressing NK-cell markers. That report adds: Topping the CD3+CD56-NKG2C+ fraction as well were these clonotypes, in a few donors.

The chain uses TRBV12-3 or TRBV12-4 and TRBJ2-7; D call uncertain. Sequencing was carried out using CD8+ T cells sorted from blood. The clonotype originates from a woman aged 18-29 years in good health. CDR3 DNA: TGTGCCAGCAGTTTCAACGGCCACGAGCAGTACTTC. Its protein product is CASSFNGHEQYF.